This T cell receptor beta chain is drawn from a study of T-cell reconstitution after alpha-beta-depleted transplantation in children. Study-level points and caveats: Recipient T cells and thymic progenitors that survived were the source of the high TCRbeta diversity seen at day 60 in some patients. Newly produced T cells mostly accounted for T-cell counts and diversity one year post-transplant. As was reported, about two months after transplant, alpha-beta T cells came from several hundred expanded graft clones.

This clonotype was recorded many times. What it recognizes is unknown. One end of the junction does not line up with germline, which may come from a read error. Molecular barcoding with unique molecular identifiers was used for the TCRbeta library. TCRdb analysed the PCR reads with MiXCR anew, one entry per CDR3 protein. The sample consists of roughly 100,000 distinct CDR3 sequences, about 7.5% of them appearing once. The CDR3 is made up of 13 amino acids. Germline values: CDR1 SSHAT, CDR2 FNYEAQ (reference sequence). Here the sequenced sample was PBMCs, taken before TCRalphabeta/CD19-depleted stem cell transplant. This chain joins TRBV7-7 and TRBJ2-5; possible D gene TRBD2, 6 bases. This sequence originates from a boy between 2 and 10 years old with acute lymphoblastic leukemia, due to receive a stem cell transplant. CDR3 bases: TGTGCTAGCAGCACGGGAGTAACAGAGACCCAGTACTTC. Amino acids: CASSTGVTETQYF.